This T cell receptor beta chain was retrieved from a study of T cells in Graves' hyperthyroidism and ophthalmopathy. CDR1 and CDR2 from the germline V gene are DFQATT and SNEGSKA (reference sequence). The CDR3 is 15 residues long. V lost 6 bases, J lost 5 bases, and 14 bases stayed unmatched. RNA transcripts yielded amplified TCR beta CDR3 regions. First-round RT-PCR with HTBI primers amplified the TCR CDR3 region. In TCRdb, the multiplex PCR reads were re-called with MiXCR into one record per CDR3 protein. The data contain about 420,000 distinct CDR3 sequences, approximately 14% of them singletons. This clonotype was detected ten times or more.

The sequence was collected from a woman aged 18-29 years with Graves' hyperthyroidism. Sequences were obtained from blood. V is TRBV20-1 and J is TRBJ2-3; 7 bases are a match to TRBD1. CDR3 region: CSAPRRGQSVDTQYF. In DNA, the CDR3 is TGCAGTGCCCCGAGAAGGGGGCAGAGTGTAGATACGCAGTATTTT.